The 13 T cell receptor beta chains in this list originate from one sample, sequenced in a study of blood T cell repertoires in COVID-19. The method was immunoSEQ multiplex PCR; TCRdb's version includes in-frame clones alone and lacks a portion of them. The table records about 59,000 clones, approximately 92% of them present only once. The sequenced sample was peripheral blood. The receptor set was obtained from a man older than 75 with acute or convalescent COVID-19.

The chain uses TRBV18 and TRBJ2-6; 8 nucleotides agree with TRBD2. The CDR3 is 18 amino acids. Per the germline V gene, CDR1 is KGHSH and CDR2 is LQKENI. After removal of 0 bases from V and 3 bases from J, the junction contained 7 bases not matched to a gene. The CDR3 loop is CASSPPGSGVLGANVLTF. The CDR3 DNA sequence: TGTGCCAGCTCACCACCGGGTAGCGGGGTGCTTGGGGCCAACGTCCTGACTTTC.

The chain recombines TRBV5-1 with TRBJ1-6, with a possible D match to TRBD1 (6 bases). In germline, CDR1 is SGHRS, CDR2 YFSETQ. This CDR3 comprises 16 residues. Between the trimmed V and J ends, which lost 1 base and 7 bases, there was a span of 15 bases. The CDR3 loop is CASSLRSGHLNSPLHF. The CDR3 DNA reads TGCGCCAGCAGCTTGCGGTCGGGACACCTAAATTCACCCCTCCACTTT.

The J gene is TRBJ1-6, the V gene TRBV5-1; D possibly corresponds to TRBD1 (6 bases). Germline V gives CDR1 SGHRS, CDR2 YFSETQ. The CDR3 spans 15 residues. Trimming took 4 bases from V and 10 from J, leaving 18 bases between them. The CDR3 loop is CASSPGGQGSSPLHF. The CDR3, as DNA: TGCGCCAGCAGCCCCGGCGGGCAGGGGAGCTCACCCCTCCACTTT.

This sequence joins TRBV6-1 and TRBJ1-3; the D gene is possibly TRBD1 (5 bases). CDR1 MNHNS and CDR2 SASEGT come from the germline V gene. V was clipped by 2 bases and J by 7 bases, with 12 bases between them. CDR3 length: 14 residues. The CDR3 is CASSESGRDNTIYF. The CDR3 nucleotides are TGTGCCAGCAGTGAATCGGGCAGGGATAACACCATATATTTT.

V usage is TRBV7-9 and J usage is TRBJ1-1; 11 nucleotides match TRBD1. CDR3 length equals 14 residues. J lost 2 bases, V lost 5 bases, and 1 base had no gene match. The V gene's germline CDR1 is SEHNR and CDR2 FQNEAQ (reference sequence). The CDR3 is CASSRTGGNTEAFF. Written as DNA, the CDR3 is TGTGCCAGCAGCCGGACAGGGGGCAACACTGAAGCTTTCTTT.

V gene TRBV5-1 combines with J gene TRBJ1-2, with 9 nucleotides matching TRBD1. The CDR3 extends over 14 amino acids. Germline assignment: CDR1 SGHRS and CDR2 YFSETQ. V gave up 3 bases and J gave up 7 bases; unmatched junction bases: 7. Here the CDR3 reads CASSYVGQGSGYTF. The CDR3 DNA reads as TGCGCCAGCAGCTACGTAGGACAGGGGAGTGGCTACACCTTC.

The chain couples TRBV7-9 to TRBJ1-4; the match to TRBD1 covers 8 bases. The germline gives CDR1 SEHNR, CDR2 FQNEAQ (reference sequence). There are 16 residues in the CDR3. Losses at the gene ends were 5 bases for V and 5 bases for J; bases not matched to a gene: 10. CDR3 sequence: CASSTRQGTKNEKLFF. The DNA of the CDR3 is TGTGCCAGCAGCACCCGACAGGGGACAAAAAATGAAAAACTGTTTTTT. Supplemented by reference TRBV7-9 and TRBJ1-4, the full variable domain reads DTGVSQNPRHKITKRGQNVTFRCDPISEHNRLYWYRQTLGQGPEFLTYFQNEAQLEKSRLLSDRFSAERPKGSFSTLEIQRTEQGDSAMYLCASSTRQGTKNEKLFFGSGTQLSVL.

The genes are TRBV5-1 and TRBJ2-2; 8 bases align to TRBD1. The CDR3 covers 16 residues. V lost 4 bases and J lost 4; bases outside the gene matches: 9. Germline V CDR1 and CDR2: SGHRS, YFSETQ. CDR3 in DNA: TGCGCCAGCAGCCTCAGGGGGCGTAGCGGCACCGGGGAGCTGTTTTTT. Protein product: CASSLRGRSGTGELFF. Variable domain in full (rest from reference TRBV5-1 and TRBJ2-2): KAGVTQTPRYLIKTRGQQVTLSCSPISGHRSVSWYQQTPGQGLQFLFEYFSETQRNKGNFPGRFSGRQFSNSRSEMNVSTLELGDSALYLCASSLRGRSGTGELFFGEGSRLTVL.

V and J are TRBV29-1 and TRBJ2-3, with D possibly TRBD1 on 6 matching bases. The CDR3 totals 12 residues. Deletions cut 3 bases from V and 4 bases from J, with 8 bases between. Germline-derived CDR1 and CDR2 are SQVTM and ANQGSEA. Here the CDR3 reads CSVETGPDTQYF. In DNA, the CDR3 is TGCAGCGTTGAGACAGGTCCAGATACGCAGTATTTT.

The chain joins TRBV5-1 to TRBJ2-2; TRBD1 aligns across 9 bases. This CDR3 spans 15 amino acids. The V gene's germline CDR1 is SGHRS and CDR2 YFSETQ. The ends lost 3 bases at V and 1 base at J; junction bases unmatched: 1. The CDR3 nucleotides are TGCGCCAGCAGCTGGGACAGGGAGAACACCGGGGAGCTGTTTTTT. Protein sequence: CASSWDRENTGELFF. Combining the CDR3 with reference TRBV5-1 and TRBJ2-2 gives the whole variable domain KAGVTQTPRYLIKTRGQQVTLSCSPISGHRSVSWYQQTPGQGLQFLFEYFSETQRNKGNFPGRFSGRQFSNSRSEMNVSTLELGDSALYLCASSWDRENTGELFFGEGSRLTVL.

The chain recombines TRBV7-5 with TRBJ1-3. TRBV7-5 represents a pseudogene. The CDR3 covers 11 residues. The DNA for the CDR3 is TGTGCCAGAAGTCCGGGAAACACCATATATTTT. Protein product: CARSPGNTIYF.

The V and J genes are TRBV5-1 and TRBJ2-1; D is uncertain. The CDR3 length is 16 residues. CDR1 and CDR2 from the germline V gene are SGHRS and YFSETQ. Trimming took 2 bases from V and 2 from J, leaving 14 bases between them. The CDR3 DNA reads as TGCGCCAGCAGCTTAGGCGGAGCCGGAGCCTACAATGAGCAGTTCTTC. Translation gives CASSLGGAGAYNEQFF.

The chain combines TRBV25-1 with TRBJ1-2; D not resolved. In germline, CDR1 is MGHDK, CDR2 SYGVNS. V dropped 1 base and J dropped 4 bases, with 10 bases sitting between them. This CDR3 comprises 14 residues. The DNA of the CDR3 is TGTGCCAGCAGTGAATCCGGAGACCTCTATGGCTACACCTTC. Amino acids: CASSESGDLYGYTF.